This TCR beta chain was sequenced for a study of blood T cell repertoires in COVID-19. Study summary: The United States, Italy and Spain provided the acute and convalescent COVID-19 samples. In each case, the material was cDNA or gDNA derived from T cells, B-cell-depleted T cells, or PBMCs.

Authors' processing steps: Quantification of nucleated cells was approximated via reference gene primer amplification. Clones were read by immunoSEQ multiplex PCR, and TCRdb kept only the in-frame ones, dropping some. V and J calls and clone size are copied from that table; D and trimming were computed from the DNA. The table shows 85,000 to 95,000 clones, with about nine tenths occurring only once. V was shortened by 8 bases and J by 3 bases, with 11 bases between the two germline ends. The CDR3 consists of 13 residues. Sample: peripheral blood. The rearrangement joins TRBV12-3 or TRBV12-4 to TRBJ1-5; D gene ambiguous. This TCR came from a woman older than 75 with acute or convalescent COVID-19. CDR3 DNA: TGTGCCAGCGACCGAGGATCCAATCAGCCCCAGCATTTT. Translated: CASDRGSNQPQHF.